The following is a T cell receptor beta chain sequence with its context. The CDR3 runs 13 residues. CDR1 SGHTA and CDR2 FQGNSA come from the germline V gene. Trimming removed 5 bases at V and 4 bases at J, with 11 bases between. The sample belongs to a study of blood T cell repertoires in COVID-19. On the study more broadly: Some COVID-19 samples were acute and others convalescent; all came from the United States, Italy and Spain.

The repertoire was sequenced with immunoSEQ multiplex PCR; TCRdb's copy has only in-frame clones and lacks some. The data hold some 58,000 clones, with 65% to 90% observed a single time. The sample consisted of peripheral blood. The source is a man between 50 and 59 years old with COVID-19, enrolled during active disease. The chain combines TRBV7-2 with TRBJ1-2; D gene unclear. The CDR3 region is CASSPEGSYGYTF. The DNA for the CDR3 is TGTGCCAGCAGCCCCGAGGGAAGCTATGGCTACACCTTC.